The 4 T cell receptor beta chains in this list originate from one sample, sequenced in a study of blood T cell repertoires in COVID-19. The assay was immunoSEQ multiplex PCR, and TCRdb's table has in-frame clones only and misses some. The repertoire holds a few hundred thousand clones, with about nine tenths as singletons. The source material was peripheral blood. These receptors were collected from a young woman with COVID-19, enrolled during active disease.

The chain employs TRBV5-1 and TRBJ2-1, with D possibly TRBD1 on 6 matching bases. Trimming shortened V by 1 base and J by 7 bases, and 18 bases separated the two germline ends. The CDR3 is 16 amino acids. Looked up from germline, CDR1 is SGHRS and CDR2 is YFSETQ. In DNA form, the CDR3 reads TGCGCCAGCAGCTTGCGGCCTGGGGGCGATGTTAATGAGCAGTTCTTC. Amino acids: CASSLRPGGDVNEQFF.

DNA of the CDR3: TGTGCCAGCAGTGAAGCCTCAGGGGATGGGGCCAACGTCCTGACTTTC. The encoded protein is CASSEASGDGANVLTF. The chain couples TRBV6-1 to TRBJ2-6; possibly TRBD1 for D (6 bases). This CDR3 contains 16 residues. V gave up 0 bases and J gave up 3 bases, with 9 bases separating them. Germline values: CDR1 MNHNS, CDR2 SASEGT.

The V gene is TRBV5-1, the J gene TRBJ2-1; 7 bases fit TRBD2. The germline V gene encodes CDR1 SGHRS and CDR2 YFSETQ. CDR3 length: 15 residues. Trimming took 1 base from V and 3 from J; bases not matched to a gene: 4. CDR3 sequence: CASSLQSGGYNEQFF. The CDR3 region has the DNA TGCGCCAGCAGCTTGCAATCGGGAGGCTACAATGAGCAGTTCTTC.

The chain has TRBV24-1 and TRBJ2-3; TRBD2 matches 9 bases. CDR3 length: 15 residues. CDR1 is KGHDR and CDR2 is SFDVKD in the germline V gene. J gave up 4 bases and V 7 bases, and 8 bases lay outside the gene matches. CDR3 in amino acids: CATSSLSGSADTQYF. CDR3 in DNA: TGTGCCACCAGCTCCCTTAGCGGGAGCGCAGATACGCAGTATTTT.